The present T cell receptor (beta chain) was sequenced within a study of patients and donors after allogeneic stem cell transplantation. The germline V and J ends were trimmed by 3 bases and 2 bases, with 13 bases remaining between them. The CDR3 has 15 residues. The V gene's germline CDR1 is DFQATT and CDR2 SNEGSKA (reference sequence). TCRdb ran MiXCR on the RT-PCR reads and lists one entry per CDR3 protein. The data contain about 87,000 distinct CDR3 sequences, 4.5% to 5% of them singletons. The chain employs TRBV20-1 and TRBJ2-2; D may be TRBD1 (5 bases). This clonotype originated in a human donor who was either an allogeneic HSCT recipient or a stem cell or donor lymphocyte infusion donor (not recorded which). It is not recorded whose cells these are; they may come from a transplant donor. The sequencing sample was made of blood, either unsorted or a sorted T cell fraction (not recorded which). Here the CDR3 reads CSASPPDRNTGELFF. The CDR3 DNA reads TGCAGTGCTAGCCCCCCCGACAGAAACACCGGGGAGCTGTTTTTT.